The source of this TCR beta chain is a study of shared clonotypes between healthy human individuals. Study as a whole: For every donor, three CD4 naive, three CD4 memory, two CD8 naive and one CD8 memory plates were used. Study-level findings and limits: Larger estimated richness was generally seen in naive subsets than in memory subsets. Researchers sampled blood only, noting tissue repertoires likely differ.

This CDR3 has 14 residues. CDR1 and CDR2 from the germline V gene are SGHRS and YFSETQ. V gave up 4 bases and J gave up 5 bases; unmatched junction bases: 5. The table lists this clone with a count of one. Its antigen is unidentified. Generated by immunoSEQ multiplex PCR, the TCRdb table keeps only in-frame clones and is missing some. Of over a million clones in the sample, 95% to 97% were seen once. There were only Caucasian adults among the donors, and all lived in Nashville, Tennessee. This clonotype was obtained from a man aged 25-40 years in good health. The gene calls are TRBV5-1 and TRBJ2-2; 7 positions agree with TRBD1. Input material: naive CD4+ T cells sorted from blood. Subset reported: CD45RA+ positively selected. The CDR3 region has the DNA TGCGCCAGCAGCCCGACAGGGTGGACCGGGGAGCTGTTTTTT. Translation: CASSPTGWTGELFF.